Each of the 27 T cell receptor beta chains below was sequenced from the same sample in a study of blood T cell repertoires in COVID-19. The data were produced by immunoSEQ multiplex PCR, yet TCRdb's version contains in-frame clones alone and is incomplete. The sample yields tens of thousands of clones, nearly 90% seen once. The specimen sequenced was peripheral blood. These receptors were taken from a woman aged 45-59 years with COVID-19, enrolled during active disease.

This clone was found once. The V and J genes are TRBV3-1 (or the pseudogene TRBV3-2) and TRBJ2-7; possibly TRBD2 for D (6 bases). CDR1 and CDR2 from the germline V gene are LGHDT and YNNKEL (reference sequence). V was pared by 3 bases and J by 3 bases, with 18 bases between. The CDR3 is made up of 16 amino acids. CDR3 residues: CASSQSGPGPIYEQYF. CDR3 bases: TGTGCCAGCAGCCAGAGCGGGCCAGGGCCTATCTACGAGCAGTACTTC.

The chain has TRBV4-2 and TRBJ2-5, with 7 bases that match TRBD1. Germline trimming cut 5 bases from V and 0 bases from J; bases unmatched to any gene: 0. The V gene's germline CDR1 is LGHNA and CDR2 YNFKEQ. The CDR3 consists of 13 residues. The chain's CDR3 is CASSGTDQETQYF. The CDR3 DNA follows: TGTGCCAGCAGCGGGACAGACCAAGAGACCCAGTACTTC.

This chain connects TRBV9 to TRBJ1-2; 8 positions match TRBD1. The V segment lost 6 bases and the J segment 4 bases; nucleotides outside the gene matches: 5. The CDR3 sequence is 13 residues long. Germline values: CDR1 SGDLS, CDR2 YYNGEE. This CDR3 reads CASKGQGPYGYTF. The DNA for the CDR3 is TGTGCCAGCAAAGGACAGGGTCCCTATGGCTACACCTTC.

This chain joins TRBV5-8 and TRBJ2-1, with 11 bases aligning to TRBD2. The J segment lost 9 bases and the V segment lost 1 base, leaving 3 bases of the junction unmatched. In germline, CDR1 is SGHTS, CDR2 YDEGEE. The CDR3 consists of 14 residues. This chain's CDR3 is CASSLTSGSFEQFF. The CDR3 nucleotides read TGTGCCAGCAGCTTGACTAGCGGGAGTTTTGAGCAGTTCTTC. Full variable domain (rest looked up from reference TRBV5-8 and TRBJ2-1): EAGVTQSPTHLIKTRGQQATLRCSPISGHTSVYWYQQALGLGLQFLLWYDEGEERNRGNFPPRFSGRQFPNYSSELNVNALELEDSALYLCASSLTSGSFEQFFGPGTRLTVL.

The rearrangement joins TRBV2 to TRBJ2-2, with D perhaps matching TRBD2 (5 bases). Trimming pared 6 bases from V and 0 bases from J, leaving 23 bases between. The CDR3 runs 19 residues. Looked up from germline, CDR1 is SNHLY and CDR2 is FYNNEI. CDR3 in amino acids: CASSVILAMLNANTGELFF. In DNA, the CDR3 is TGTGCCAGCAGCGTCATCCTAGCTATGTTAAATGCGAACACCGGGGAGCTGTTTTTT.

This clone is a singleton in its sample. The chain is built from TRBV6-5 and TRBJ2-3, with D maybe TRBD1 (6 bases). CDR3 length: 12 amino acids. Germline V CDR1 and CDR2: MNHEY, SVGAGI. The V and J ends lost 7 bases and 3 bases respectively, with 8 bases between them. The chain's CDR3 is CASNRVTDTQYF. In DNA, the CDR3 is TGTGCCAGCAACAGGGTTACAGATACGCAGTATTTT.

This clone turned up a few times. The chain couples TRBV7-8 to TRBJ2-3, with a possible D match to TRBD2 (6 bases). CDR3 length: 17 amino acids. V was trimmed by 1 base and J by 4 bases, leaving 18 bases between them. Germline CDR1 SGHVS, CDR2 FQNEAQ. The CDR3, as DNA: TGTGCCAGCAGCTTAGTTGTGGCGGGAATAAACCCAGATACGCAGTATTTT. It translates to CASSLVVAGINPDTQYF. The full variable domain, in which reference TRBV7-8 and TRBJ2-3 provide the parts outside the CDR3, is GAGVSQSPRYKVAKRGQDVALRCDPISGHVSLFWYQQALGQGPEFLTYFQNEAQLDKSGLPSDRFFAERPEGSVSTLKIQRTQQEDSAVYLCASSLVVAGINPDTQYFGPGTRLTVL.

The V gene is TRBV27, the J gene TRBJ2-7, with D possibly matching TRBD1 (6 bases). Germline V gene lookup returns CDR1 MNHEY and CDR2 SMNVEV (reference sequence). The CDR3 length is 17 residues. V shed 5 bases and J shed 4 bases, with 24 bases lying between them. Written as DNA, the CDR3 is TGTGCCAGCAGTCCGACCCCTACAGGGAGAAAGGCTTACGAGCAGTACTTC. Translation: CASSPTPTGRKAYEQYF.

V is TRBV4-1 and J is TRBJ2-3; 9 bases are a match to TRBD2. The trim removed 0 bases at V and 3 bases at J, leaving 13 bases unmatched. CDR3 length: 19 residues. The germline gives CDR1 MGHRA, CDR2 YSYEKL. The CDR3: CASSQETPLGLAGTDTQYF. CDR3 in DNA: TGCGCCAGCAGCCAAGAAACCCCCTTGGGACTAGCAGGTACAGATACGCAGTATTTT.

This chain connects TRBV6-5 to TRBJ2-1; 15 bases line up with TRBD2. The CDR3 covers 15 residues. The ends lost 10 bases at V and 7 bases at J; junction bases unmatched: 8. Per the germline V gene, CDR1 is MNHEY and CDR2 is SVGAGI. In DNA form, the CDR3 reads TGTGCCACCCTGGGGGGGACTAGCGGGAGGAATGAGCAGTTCTTC. Protein product: CATLGGTSGRNEQFF.

The V gene is TRBV24-1, the J gene TRBJ1-6, with D unclear. The CDR3 sequence is 14 residues long. V was pared by 4 bases and J by 6 bases, with 9 bases between. Per the germline V gene, CDR1 is KGHDR and CDR2 is SFDVKD. CDR3 DNA: TGTGCCACCAGTGAGTCGTCAGTTAATTCACCCCTCCACTTT. Protein sequence: CATSESSVNSPLHF.

The chain uses TRBV11-2 and TRBJ2-7, with 8 bases lining up with TRBD1. Unmatched junction bases numbered 6, after V lost 2 bases and J lost 3 bases. The germline CDR1 and CDR2 sequences are SGHAT and FQNNGV. The CDR3 loop spans 15 amino acids. The CDR3 region has the DNA TGTGCCAGCAGCTTACAGGGGGCAGTGAACTACGAGCAGTACTTC. It translates to CASSLQGAVNYEQYF.

The chain recombines TRBV29-1 with TRBJ2-7, with TRBD1 matching 8 bases. V gave up 4 bases and J gave up 4 bases; unmatched junction bases: 9. CDR3 size: 14 residues. Germline assignment: CDR1 SQVTM and CDR2 ANQGSEA. CDR3 amino acids: CSVGTGYPRYEQYF. CDR3 in DNA: TGCAGCGTTGGGACAGGGTATCCACGGTACGAGCAGTACTTC.

The J gene is TRBJ2-1, the V gene TRBV2; 7 bases fit TRBD2. This CDR3 has 15 amino acids. In germline, CDR1 is SNHLY, CDR2 FYNNEI. V was pared by 6 bases and J by 0 bases, with 5 bases of the junction left unmatched. CDR3 nucleotides: TGTGCCAGCAGGCAAAGCGGGGCCTCCTACAATGAGCAGTTCTTC. The encoded protein is CASRQSGASYNEQFF.

This chain uses TRBV5-4 with TRBJ1-2; D is ambiguous. This CDR3 contains 12 residues. Trimming removed 4 bases from V and 8 bases from J, with 12 bases in between. Germline CDR1 reads SGHNT; CDR2 reads YYREEE (reference sequence). CDR3 amino acids: CASSPGPGGYTF. CDR3 nucleotides: TGTGCCAGCAGCCCAGGACCGGGGGGCTACACCTTC.

This chain uses TRBV19 with TRBJ1-1, with 7 bases that match TRBD1. Germline V gene sequence: CDR1 LNHDA, CDR2 SQIVND (reference sequence). This CDR3 is 16 amino acids long. Trimming took 6 bases from V and 3 from J; bases not matched to a gene: 13. In DNA, the CDR3 is TGTGCCAGTAGCCGGAGGACAGGCTTGACGGACACTGAAGCTTTCTTT. As protein: CASSRRTGLTDTEAFF.

The chain couples TRBV14 to TRBJ1-6; 8 bases are a match to TRBD1. CDR3 length: 14 amino acids. Germline CDR1 reads SGHDN; CDR2 reads FVKESK. The V gene end was trimmed by 0 bases and the J gene end by 10 bases; junction bases not matched to a gene: 2. The CDR3 here is CASSQDRGHSPLHF. The CDR3, as DNA: TGTGCCAGCAGCCAAGACAGGGGGCACTCACCCCTCCACTTT.

V gene TRBV11-3 combines with J gene TRBJ2-7, with 7 nucleotides matching TRBD2. The V gene end was trimmed by 1 base and the J gene end by 6 bases; junction bases not matched to a gene: 9. This CDR3 spans 15 amino acids. CDR1 is SGHNT, CDR2 YENEEA, per germline. The DNA for the CDR3 is TGTGCCAGCAGCTTAGGCGGGAGCCAGGCCGGCGAGCAGTACTTC. This encodes CASSLGGSQAGEQYF.

This clone was found a few times. The chain is built from TRBV2 and TRBJ2-2; D unclear. This CDR3 has 15 amino acids. Germline lookup yields CDR1 SNHLY and CDR2 FYNNEI. V lost 8 bases, J lost 0 bases, and 13 bases lay in between. The CDR3 coding sequence is TGTGCCAGCCGGAGCTACTACGCGAACACCGGGGAGCTGTTTTTT. Translating it yields CASRSYYANTGELFF. Drawing the rest from reference TRBV2 and TRBJ2-2, the complete variable domain is EPEVTQTPSHQVTQMGQEVILRCVPISNHLYFYWYRQILGQKVEFLVSFYNNEISEKSEIFDDQFSVERPDGSNFTLKIRSTKLEDSAMYFCASRSYYANTGELFFGEGSRLTVL.

V is TRBV28 and J is TRBJ1-3; 8 positions match TRBD1. Germline V gives CDR1 MDHEN, CDR2 SYDVKM. J gave up 11 bases and V 5 bases, and 14 bases lay outside the gene matches. The CDR3 sequence is 15 residues long. The CDR3 sequence: CASSGPGQAATSIYF. The DNA for the CDR3 is TGTGCCAGCAGTGGACCGGGACAGGCGGCGACCTCCATATATTTT.

The rearrangement joins TRBV6-2 or TRBV6-3 to TRBJ2-7, with 7 bases lining up with TRBD2. V dropped 6 bases and J dropped 0; count of bases not matched to a gene: 11. Germline CDR1 reads MNHEY; CDR2 reads SVGEGT. The CDR3 has 16 amino acids. CDR3 coding DNA: TGTGCCAGCAGCCCACGACTAGCAGGCAGCTCCTACGAGCAGTACTTC. This encodes CASSPRLAGSSYEQYF.

About this clone itself: Compared with germline, one end of the junction differs, possibly owing to a read error. The rearrangement links TRBV7-7 to TRBJ2-7, with 11 bases lining up with TRBD1. Germline CDR1 SSHAT, CDR2 FNYEAQ (reference sequence). The CDR3 has 17 residues. CDR3 DNA: TGTGCTAGCAGCTTAGTGGGACAGGGGGGAATCTCCTACGAGCAGTACTTC. Protein sequence: CASSLVGQGGISYEQYF.

This sequence joins TRBV9 and TRBJ1-6; D gene unclear. The CDR3 covers 15 residues. V was clipped by 0 bases and J by 7 bases, with 11 bases between them. Germline lookup yields CDR1 SGDLS and CDR2 YYNGEE. The CDR3 DNA sequence: TGTGCCAGCAGCGTAGTTGATGCAACAAATTCACCCCTCCACTTT. It yields the protein CASSVVDATNSPLHF. Complete variable domain (other parts from reference TRBV9 and TRBJ1-6): DSGVTQTPKHLITATGQRVTLRCSPRSGDLSVYWYQQSLDQGLQFLIQYYNGEERAKGNILERFSAQQFPDLHSELNLSSLELGDSALYFCASSVVDATNSPLHFGNGTRLTVT.

This clone has just one count. The gene calls are TRBV28 and TRBJ2-3, with 8 bases that match TRBD2. Trimming cost V 5 bases and J 12 bases; bases outside gene matches: 7. Germline loops: CDR1 MDHEN, CDR2 SYDVKM. This CDR3 has 12 amino acids. CDR3 residues: CASSLAGFQQYF. In DNA, the CDR3 is TGTGCCAGCAGTCTAGCGGGCTTTCAACAGTATTTT.

In its sample, this clone was seen a few times. The rearrangement uses TRBV25-1 and TRBJ2-1; D not certain. There are 15 residues in the CDR3. Germline CDR1 reads MGHDK; CDR2 reads SYGVNS. V lost 0 bases and J 4 bases, leaving 10 bases between the germline ends. The CDR3 DNA follows: TGTGCCAGCAGTGAATATATTGGGCAGTACAATGAGCAGTTCTTC. Its translation: CASSEYIGQYNEQFF.

The chain couples TRBV11-2 to TRBJ1-4; D may be TRBD1 (5 bases). This CDR3 is 16 amino acids long. Germline V gives CDR1 SGHAT, CDR2 FQNNGV. The ends were cut back, 1 base at V and 8 bases at J, with 17 bases in the middle. DNA of the CDR3: TGTGCCAGCAGCTTAGGTTGGATAGGGGATGGGGAAAAACTGTTTTTT. Its translation: CASSLGWIGDGEKLFF.

This clone is a singleton in its sample. The chain's CDR3 is CASSQEIVATTAKQYF. CDR3 DNA: TGTGCCAGCAGCCAAGAGATCGTCGCGACAACCGCCAAGCAGTACTTC. This rearrangement joins TRBV14 to TRBJ2-7; D call uncertain. V gave up 0 bases and J gave up 8 bases, with 20 bases separating them. Looked up from germline, CDR1 is SGHDN and CDR2 is FVKESK. The CDR3 consists of 16 residues.